These 31 T cell receptor beta chains originate from one sample sequenced in a study of response to subunit inactivated influenza vaccine. In TCRdb, the RT-PCR reads were re-called with MiXCR into one record per CDR3 protein. The sample lists about 170,000 distinct CDR3 sequences, about 12% seen once, with approximately 32% in the top ten. The same data also contributed to another study, on T cells expressing NK-cell markers. That report adds: With UMIs, 5'RACE template switching was used to make TCR beta cDNA.

The sequences come from CD8+ T cells sorted from PBMCs, collected 11 to 12 days after vaccination. Receptors were obtained from a man aged 45-60 years who received an inactivated influenza vaccine.

This clonotype occurred a few times. J is TRBJ2-1 and V is TRBV27; 7 positions agree with TRBD2. With V trimmed by 7 bases and J by 5 bases, 11 bases remained unmatched. Germline values: CDR1 MNHEY, CDR2 SMNVEV (reference sequence). This CDR3 has 15 amino acids. Written as DNA, the CDR3 is TGTGCCAGCAATACACTAGCGACTATGGACAATGAGCAGTTCTTC. This encodes CASNTLATMDNEQFF.

The chain recombines TRBV5-1 with TRBJ2-5; TRBD2 matches 9 bases. V lost 0 bases to trimming and J lost 2 bases; unmatched junction nucleotides: 8. This CDR3 has 17 residues. In germline, CDR1 is SGHRS, CDR2 YFSETQ. CDR3 loop: CASSLAYQREVQETQYF. The CDR3 region has the DNA TGCGCCAGCAGCTTGGCCTACCAGCGGGAGGTACAAGAGACCCAGTACTTC.

This sequence joins TRBV7-9 and TRBJ2-7; the D is unclear. CDR3 length equals 14 residues. Trimming cost V 5 bases and J 2 bases, with 13 bases left between them. The germline V gene has CDR1 SEHNR and CDR2 FQNEAQ (reference sequence). CDR3 in amino acids: CASSPSGDPYEQYF. The DNA for the CDR3 is TGTGCCAGCAGCCCTAGTGGGGATCCCTACGAGCAGTACTTC.

The genes are TRBV12-3 or TRBV12-4 and TRBJ2-6; no reliable D call. The V end was cut by 10 bases, the J end by 3 bases, with 7 bases between. The CDR3 spans 12 residues. Here the CDR3 reads CATKGGANVLTF. The CDR3 DNA reads TGTGCCACCAAGGGTGGGGCCAACGTCCTGACTTTC.

As DNA, the CDR3 is TGTGCCAGCAGCCCGCCGACTAGCGGGACCAACACAGATACGCAGTATTTT. Residues: CASSPPTSGTNTDTQYF. The rearrangement links TRBV9 to TRBJ2-3; TRBD2 matches at 11 bases. Germline loops: CDR1 SGDLS, CDR2 YYNGEE. V gave up 4 bases and J gave up 2 bases; unmatched junction bases: 9. The CDR3 is made up of 17 amino acids.

This clonotype was observed a few times. This chain links TRBV27 with TRBJ2-1, with 8 bases lining up with TRBD2. V was clipped by 6 bases and J by 9 bases; unmatched bases: 10. The CDR3 loop spans 14 amino acids. Germline V gives CDR1 MNHEY, CDR2 SMNVEV (reference sequence). The CDR3 nucleotides read TGTGCCAGCAGATCCGGCGGGGCGGGGGGTGAGCAGTTCTTC. It is translated as CASRSGGAGGEQFF.

The rearrangement uses TRBV20-1 and TRBJ1-5; D not resolved. Germline V lookup: CDR1 DFQATT, CDR2 SNEGSKA (reference sequence). V was pared by 3 bases and J by 5 bases, with 5 bases between. The CDR3 covers 11 residues. CDR3 bases: TGCAGTGCTAGTGGTGATCAGCCCCAGCATTTT. This encodes CSASGDQPQHF.

V usage is TRBV28 and J usage is TRBJ2-7; no reliable D call. V was pared by 5 bases and J by 2 bases, with 7 bases between. The CDR3 is 12 residues long. The germline V gene has CDR1 MDHEN and CDR2 SYDVKM. This chain's CDR3 is CASSRSPYEQYF. The CDR3 nucleotides are TGTGCCAGCAGTCGATCCCCCTACGAGCAGTACTTC.

This clonotype was observed many times. The CDR3 sequence is CASSYSIAQLNTEAFF. DNA of the CDR3: TGTGCCAGCAGTTACTCGATCGCCCAGTTGAACACTGAAGCTTTCTTT. The V call is TRBV6-5, the J call TRBJ1-1; no definite D call. CDR1 is MNHEY, CDR2 SVGAGI, per germline. The V end was cut by 0 bases, the J end by 0 bases, with 11 bases between. The CDR3 totals 16 residues.

This clonotype has a handful of counts. The chain couples TRBV10-3 to TRBJ2-7; D is ambiguous. The CDR3 is 15 residues long. Germline CDR1 reads ENHRY; CDR2 reads SYGVKD. Trimming removed 0 bases at V and 6 bases at J, with 15 bases between. DNA for the CDR3: TGTGCCATCAGTGAGTCGACTCTGGGGTGGGTCGAGCAGTACTTC. Its protein product is CAISESTLGWVEQYF.

The chain has TRBV12-3 or TRBV12-4 and TRBJ2-7; maybe TRBD1 (5 bases). This CDR3 region has 12 residues. With 5 bases removed from V and 3 bases from J, the gap between germline ends came to 8 bases. In DNA form, the CDR3 reads TGTGCCAGCAGTACCGACAGCTACGAGCAGTACTTC. Translation gives CASSTDSYEQYF.

The chain is built from TRBV9 and TRBJ2-1; 10 bases map to TRBD2. Germline trimming cut 4 bases from V and 4 bases from J; bases unmatched to any gene: 5. Per the germline V gene, CDR1 is SGDLS and CDR2 is YYNGEE. There are 15 residues in the CDR3. The chain's CDR3 is CASSTQGLAYNEQFF. In DNA, the CDR3 is TGTGCCAGCAGCACCCAGGGACTAGCGTACAATGAGCAGTTCTTC.

This clonotype has a handful of counts. The junction shows a germline mismatch at one end, possibly a read error. The rearrangement joins TRBV4-1 to TRBJ2-5, with D unclear. CDR3 size: 15 residues. Germline V gene sequence: CDR1 MGHRA, CDR2 YSYEKL. CDR3 sequence: CASSQKNPSQGTQYF. The DNA for the CDR3 is TGCGCCAGCAGCCAAAAAAACCCAAGCCAAGGGACCCAGTACTTC.

CDR3 bases: TGTGCCAGCAACCTTGGTGGGGGGCCCACTGAAGCTTTCTTT. As protein: CASNLGGGPTEAFF. V is TRBV6-1 and J is TRBJ1-1; a possible D gene is TRBD1 (6 bases). CDR3 length equals 14 residues. The germline V gene has CDR1 MNHNS and CDR2 SASEGT. V lost 7 bases, J lost 4 bases, and 16 bases lay in between.

This chain joins TRBV20-1 and TRBJ1-2; D unclear. The V gene lost 1 base and the J gene lost 0 bases, with 6 bases spanning the gap. The CDR3 is 13 residues long. Germline V lookup: CDR1 DFQATT, CDR2 SNEGSKA (reference sequence). The CDR3 DNA follows: TGCAGTGCTAGAGTGCCAGCTAACTATGGCTACACCTTC. Translated: CSARVPANYGYTF.

This chain uses TRBV7-9 with TRBJ2-7, with D possibly TRBD1 on 6 matching bases. The V end was cut by 1 base, the J end by 4 bases, with 17 bases between. Germline V gene data show CDR1 as SEHNR and CDR2 as FQNEAQ (reference sequence). The CDR3 contains 16 residues. CDR3 bases: TGTGCCAGCAGCTTAGGGCAGGGGTCCTCTGATTACGAGCAGTACTTC. It encodes CASSLGQGSSDYEQYF.

This clonotype was seen more than once but under ten times. V usage is TRBV6-1 and J usage is TRBJ2-7, with D perhaps TRBD1 (5 bases). CDR1 MNHNS and CDR2 SASEGT come from the germline V gene. The V gene lost 3 bases and the J gene lost 0 bases, with 18 bases spanning the gap. The CDR3 has 17 amino acids. The CDR3 DNA reads TGTGCCAGCAGTGAGTTTACTGGTACAGGTTACTCCTACGAGCAGTACTTC. As protein: CASSEFTGTGYSYEQYF.

This clonotype was observed many times. This sequence joins TRBV29-1 and TRBJ2-7; 12 positions agree with TRBD1. The V gene end was trimmed by 5 bases and the J gene end by 4 bases; junction bases not matched to a gene: 3. The CDR3 is 13 amino acids. Germline assignment: CDR1 SQVTM and CDR2 ANQGSEA. DNA for the CDR3: TGCAGCGTTTCGGGACAGGGGGCTTACGAGCAGTACTTC. As protein: CSVSGQGAYEQYF.

V gene TRBV12-3 or TRBV12-4 combines with J gene TRBJ2-3; D ambiguous. Trimming cost V 2 bases and J 0 bases, with 6 bases left between them. The CDR3 length is 14 residues. CDR3 amino acids: CASSLSPSTDTQYF. The CDR3 DNA reads TGTGCCAGCAGTTTATCACCGAGCACAGATACGCAGTATTTT.

This clonotype was counted only a few times. The chain combines TRBV7-9 with TRBJ2-1; TRBD1 aligns across 11 bases. Per the germline V gene, CDR1 is SEHNR and CDR2 is FQNEAQ (reference sequence). The length of the CDR3 is 14 residues. Trimming removed 4 bases from V and 9 bases from J; junction bases left unmatched: 5. The CDR3 is CASSWDRGSFEQFF. CDR3 DNA sequence: TGTGCCAGCAGCTGGGACAGGGGGTCTTTTGAGCAGTTCTTC.

This clonotype appeared a few times. For the CDR3, the DNA is TGTGCCAGCAGCCAACAGGGGGCGCCCCGAGAGACCCAGTACTTC. It yields the protein CASSQQGAPRETQYF. This chain links TRBV7-3 with TRBJ2-5, with 9 bases matching TRBD1. The germline V gene has CDR1 SGHTA and CDR2 FQGTGA. V trimming: 5 bases; J trimming: 4 bases; junction bases outside the gene matches: 8. The CDR3 is 15 amino acids. The whole variable domain, remainder taken from reference TRBV7-3 and TRBJ2-5, is GAGVSQTPSNKVTEKGKYVELRCDPISGHTALYWYRQSLGQGPEFLIYFQGTGAADDSGLPNDRFFAVRPEGSVSTLKIQRTERGDSAVYLCASSQQGAPRETQYFGPGTRLLVL.

This clonotype was seen only a few times. The rearrangement uses TRBV2 and TRBJ2-7, with a tentative D call TRBD1 (6 bases). Germline CDR1 SNHLY, CDR2 FYNNEI. With 9 bases removed from V and 0 bases from J, the gap between germline ends came to 12 bases. The CDR3 has 13 residues. In DNA form, the CDR3 reads TGTGCCAGGTCAGGACAGAGCTCCTACGAGCAGTACTTC. It codes for CARSGQSSYEQYF.

At least ten counts were recorded for this clonotype. The J gene is TRBJ2-1, the V gene TRBV12-3 or TRBV12-4; maybe TRBD1 (6 bases). With 3 bases removed from V and 12 bases from J, the gap between germline ends came to 9 bases. CDR3 length equals 11 residues. In nucleotides, the CDR3 is TGTGCCAGCAGTTTGGGCAGGGGGCAGTTCTTC. Its translation is CASSLGRGQFF.

This clonotype turned up a few times. The gene calls are TRBV19 and TRBJ2-2; no reliable D call. The V end lost 7 bases, the J end lost 7 bases, and 16 bases lay between the germline ends. From germline, CDR1 is LNHDA and CDR2 SQIVND (reference sequence). The CDR3 has 14 amino acids. CDR3 region: CASTLTRWGGELFF. The CDR3 DNA reads TGTGCCAGTACCTTGACTCGGTGGGGCGGGGAGCTGTTTTTT.

The V and J genes are TRBV4-2 and TRBJ2-7; possibly TRBD1 for D (6 bases). The CDR3 length is 18 residues. Germline-derived CDR1 and CDR2 are LGHNA and YNFKEQ. V lost 0 bases and J 0 bases, leaving 18 bases between the germline ends. This CDR3 is CASSQDVPGDKFSYEQYF. As DNA, the CDR3 is TGTGCCAGCAGCCAAGACGTTCCAGGGGACAAGTTCTCCTACGAGCAGTACTTC.

Worth noting for this clonotype: A much larger clone lies a single base off, so this may be a read error. The V call is TRBV9, the J call TRBJ2-1; TRBD1 might be the D (7 bases). Germline V gene data show CDR1 as SGDLS and CDR2 as YYNGEE. CDR3 length: 16 amino acids. CDR3 amino acids: CASSQSGAGGYNGQFF. The CDR3 DNA is TGTGCCAGCAGCCAGTCGGGGGCAGGGGGGTACAATGGGCAGTTCTTC.

This chain links TRBV10-3 with TRBJ1-1; D is unresolved. The ends were cut back, 0 bases at V and 7 bases at J, with 9 bases in the middle. The CDR3 contains 13 residues. CDR1 and CDR2 from the germline V gene are ENHRY and SYGVKD. The CDR3 loop is CAISESRGSEAFF. The CDR3 DNA is TGTGCCATCAGTGAGTCGAGAGGTAGTGAAGCTTTCTTT.

This clonotype turned up a few times. This chain uses TRBV7-9 with TRBJ2-7; 9 bases map to TRBD1. This CDR3 comprises 15 residues. The trim removed 5 bases at V and 3 bases at J, leaving 8 bases unmatched. Germline CDR1 and CDR2: SEHNR and FQNEAQ (reference sequence). CDR3 DNA sequence: TGTGCCAGCAGCCCGCCCGGACAGGGGTTCTACGAGCAGTACTTC. This encodes CASSPPGQGFYEQYF. Combining the CDR3 with reference TRBV7-9 and TRBJ2-7 gives the whole variable domain DTGVSQNPRHKITKRGQNVTFRCDPISEHNRLYWYRQTLGQGPEFLTYFQNEAQLEKSRLLSDRFSAERPKGSFSTLEIQRTEQGDSAMYLCASSPPGQGFYEQYFGPGTRLTVT.

The sample holds a few counts of this clonotype. DNA for the CDR3: TGTGCCAGCAGCTCCGGGACACCGAGGCCAGATACGCAGTATTTT. It codes for CASSSGTPRPDTQYF. The chain employs TRBV6-1 and TRBJ2-3; a possible D gene is TRBD1 (6 bases). Germline values: CDR1 MNHNS, CDR2 SASEGT. Deletions cut 6 bases from V and 4 bases from J, with 17 bases between. The length of the CDR3 is 15 residues.

This chain connects TRBV30 to TRBJ2-1; 8 bases are shared with TRBD1. Germline V gene sequence: CDR1 GTSNPN, CDR2 SVGIG (reference sequence). Trimming removed 0 bases from V and 7 bases from J; junction bases left unmatched: 11. The CDR3 is made up of 16 amino acids. CDR3 nucleotide sequence: TGTGCCTGGAGTGTACTAGGCAGGGGGCTTGGAAATGAGCAGTTCTTC. Its translation is CAWSVLGRGLGNEQFF.

There are many counts of this clonotype. The rearrangement links TRBV15 to TRBJ1-5, with a weak D call TRBD1 (5 bases). The CDR3 sequence is 14 residues long. Trimming left V 1 base short and J 3 bases short, with 7 bases between. CDR1 and CDR2 (germline): LNHNV, YYDKDF (reference sequence). As DNA, the CDR3 is TGTGCCACCAGCAGAGGCGGGGCCAATCAGCCCCAGCATTTT. Its protein product is CATSRGGANQPQHF.